The 14 T cell receptor beta chains below come from one sample, sequenced in a study of identical twins. MiXCR, applied by TCRdb to the 5' RACE reads, yields one record per CDR3 protein. The sample holds 520,000 or so distinct CDR3 sequences, around 20% seen once. This same sample was also part of a study on T cells expressing NK-cell markers.

The specimen was CD4+ T cells sorted from blood. The source of these receptors is a young woman in good health.

The V gene is TRBV2, the J gene TRBJ2-1; no firm D call. V lost 4 bases, J lost 11 bases, and 9 bases lay in between. The CDR3 has 11 amino acids. The germline V gene encodes CDR1 SNHLY and CDR2 FYNNEI. CDR3 protein: CASSVIEKQFF. The DNA of the CDR3 is TGTGCCAGCAGTGTTATAGAAAAGCAGTTCTTC.

In this sample, this clonotype turned up a few times. This chain uses TRBV7-2 with TRBJ2-7; the D call may be TRBD1 or TRBD2 (5 bases each). This CDR3 has 14 residues. Trimming removed 5 bases at V and 7 bases at J, with 18 bases between. Germline V lookup: CDR1 SGHTA, CDR2 FQGNSA. CDR3 amino acids: CASSRGKGSGEQYF. CDR3 in DNA: TGTGCCAGCAGCCGAGGGAAGGGGTCAGGAGAGCAGTACTTC. Variable domain in full (rest from reference TRBV7-2 and TRBJ2-7): GAGVSQSPSNKVTEKGKDVELRCDPISGHTALYWYRQSLGQGLEFLIYFQGNSAPDKSGLPSDRFSAERTGGSVSTLTIQRTQQEDSAVYLCASSRGKGSGEQYFGPGTRLTVT.

This clonotype has only a few counts. The chain employs TRBV12-3 or TRBV12-4 and TRBJ2-5; possibly TRBD2 for D (5 bases). CDR3 size: 17 residues. The ends were cut back, 3 bases at V and 9 bases at J, with 26 bases in the middle. The CDR3 loop reads CASSFWGSAAGGLAQYF. For the CDR3, the DNA is TGTGCCAGCAGTTTTTGGGGTTCGGCGGCCGGAGGTCTGGCCCAGTACTTC.

This clonotype came up a few times. V gene TRBV6-1 combines with J gene TRBJ2-2; D is undetermined. V was shortened by 8 bases and J by 6 bases, with 16 bases between the two germline ends. The V gene's germline CDR1 is MNHNS and CDR2 SASEGT. The CDR3 totals 14 residues. The CDR3 reads CASAYPSSAGELFF. In DNA form, the CDR3 reads TGTGCCAGCGCCTACCCCTCCAGCGCCGGGGAGCTGTTTTTT.

In its sample, this clonotype was seen a few times. The CDR3 sequence: CASSLLATNKQYF. CDR3 sequence (DNA): TGTGCCAGCAGCTTACTAGCGACAAATAAGCAGTACTTC. The chain employs TRBV7-9 and TRBJ2-7, with a possible D match to TRBD2 (6 bases). The CDR3 extends over 13 amino acids. Germline CDR1 is SEHNR and CDR2 is FQNEAQ (reference sequence). Trimming removed 2 bases from V and 8 bases from J, with 13 bases in between.

This clonotype was seen many times. The CDR3 nucleotides are TGTGCCAGCAGCTTAGTCCGGCACACCGGGGAGCTGTTTTTT. This gives the protein CASSLVRHTGELFF. The chain uses TRBV7-2 and TRBJ2-2; D is unresolved. CDR1 is SGHTA and CDR2 is FQGNSA in the germline V gene. The length of the CDR3 is 14 residues. Between the trimmed V and J ends, which lost 1 base and 3 bases, there was a span of 6 bases.

This clonotype was seen ten or more times. V and J are TRBV29-1 and TRBJ2-2; D assignment may be TRBD1 or TRBD2 (5 bases each). From germline, CDR1 is SQVTM and CDR2 ANQGSEA. There are 13 residues in the CDR3. Trimming stripped 6 bases from V and 7 bases from J, with 15 bases between. The CDR3 protein is CSVGRGGYGELFF. DNA of the CDR3: TGCAGCGTGGGCCGGGGCGGGTACGGGGAGCTGTTTTTT.

A few counts support this clonotype. The V call is TRBV9, the J call TRBJ2-1; TRBD2 agrees at 12 bases. Germline V gene sequence: CDR1 SGDLS, CDR2 YYNGEE. V shed 2 bases and J 7 bases; nucleotides not matched to a gene: 4. CDR3 length: 15 amino acids. The CDR3 DNA sequence: TGTGCCAGCAGCGTCCGACTAGCGGGGGATAATGAGCAGTTCTTC. It yields the protein CASSVRLAGDNEQFF.

This clonotype was picked up a small number of times. This CDR3 is CAINRDVSYNEQFF. CDR3 DNA: TGTGCCATCAACCGCGACGTCTCCTACAATGAGCAGTTCTTC. This chain connects TRBV10-3 to TRBJ2-1, with D uncertain. The CDR3 spans 14 residues. Germline V gives CDR1 ENHRY, CDR2 SYGVKD. V lost 7 bases to trimming and J lost 0 bases, with 10 bases between them.

This clonotype showed up just a few times. Likely a read error: the CDR3 ends without its conserved phenylalanine or tryptophan. Because the CDR3's place on the DNA is in doubt, the DNA is left out and the CDR3 is given as listed by TCRdb. The chain couples TRBV7-9 to TRBJ2-1; TRBD2 reflects the table's D call only, with no check against the DNA. The CDR3 is 13 amino acids long, termini counted. CDR1 is SEHNR and CDR2 is FQNEAQ in the germline V gene (reference sequence). The CDR3 protein is CASSLGGASSPLV.

The chain couples TRBV12-3 or TRBV12-4 to TRBJ2-7, with D tentatively TRBD1 (6 bases). This CDR3 comprises 14 residues. Trimming pared 5 bases from V and 2 bases from J, leaving 13 bases between. The CDR3 loop reads CASSPQGLTYEQYF. CDR3 DNA: TGTGCCAGCAGTCCCCAGGGGCTAACCTACGAGCAGTACTTC.

This clonotype has only a few counts. The rearrangement uses TRBV10-3 and TRBJ2-4; a possible D gene is TRBD1 (6 bases). V was trimmed by 0 bases and J by 7 bases, leaving 10 bases between them. CDR3 length: 14 amino acids. Germline CDR1 and CDR2: ENHRY and SYGVKD. CDR3 nucleotide sequence: TGTGCCATCAGTGAGTCGAGAAGGGGGAACATTCAGTACTTC. The encoded protein is CAISESRRGNIQYF.

V gene TRBV2 combines with J gene TRBJ2-1, with D perhaps matching TRBD2 (7 bases). Germline V gene sequence: CDR1 SNHLY, CDR2 FYNNEI. The length of the CDR3 is 12 residues. V gave up 7 bases and J gave up 11 bases, with 15 bases separating them. CDR3 in DNA: TGTGCCAGCAAAGGGGGGGGTCAGAAGCAGTTCTTC. Protein product: CASKGGGQKQFF.

V is TRBV20-1 and J is TRBJ2-1; TRBD1 matches 9 bases. Germline V CDR1 and CDR2: DFQATT, SNEGSKA (reference sequence). With V trimmed by 6 bases and J by 5 bases, 5 bases remained unmatched. The CDR3 is made up of 13 amino acids. The CDR3 is CSAGQGYDNEQFF. The DNA for the CDR3 is TGCAGTGCCGGACAGGGGTACGACAATGAGCAGTTCTTC.